This T cell receptor beta chain was observed in a study of T-cell memory formation after mild COVID-19. For the study at large: There were largely donor-specific TCR clusters.

This clonotype was seen only a few times. Each CDR3 protein is one row after TCRdb ran MiXCR on the 5' RACE reads. Here the sample spans about 170,000 distinct CDR3 sequences, 13% being singletons. The clonotype comes from a man in his late teens or twenties who had mild COVID-19 (a few samples of this study predate the infection). Cell type and time point are not known. The sequenced sample consisted of PBMCs or a T cell subset sorted from them (not recorded which).

The CDR3 nucleotides are TGTGCCAGCTCACAGCAGAGGACCTCGGGGATGGACACCATATATTTT. Protein sequence: CASSQQRTSGMDTIYF. This sequence joins TRBV18 and TRBJ1-3; unclear D gene. V was shortened by 4 bases and J by 8 bases, with 21 bases between the two germline ends. This CDR3 contains 16 residues. The germline V gene has CDR1 KGHSH and CDR2 LQKENI.